The rows below give T cell receptor beta chains drawn from one sample of a study of yellow fever vaccine responses in identical twins. One entry per CDR3 protein, called by TCRdb with MiXCR from the RT-PCR reads. Here the sample spans about 18,000 distinct CDR3 sequences, approximately 60% being singletons. Sequences were derived from T cells from blood (PBMCs), unsorted or a sorted subset (not recorded which), sampled before or after yellow fever vaccination (not recorded which). The receptors stem from a woman under 30 who received the yellow fever vaccine. CDR3s include the opening cysteine and the closing phenylalanine or tryptophan. The D gene is left open where the match is weak. Only some rows state a clone size, as once, few, many or a class for expanded clones.

J	V	size	D	DNA	CDR3
TRBJ1-4	TRBV29-1	.	.	TGCAGCGTTGGCGAGGGGGGGGAAAAACTGTTTTTT	CSVGEGGEKLFF
TRBJ1-2	TRBV7-1	.	.	TGTGCCAGCAGCTCGGACTTTGGCTACACCTTC	CASSSDFGYTF
TRBJ2-1	TRBV11-3	.	.	TGTGCCAGCAGCTTTGTGGGGGGCATGGGTGAGCAGTTCTTC	CASSFVGGMGEQFF
TRBJ2-5	TRBV6-2/TRBV6-3	few	TRBD1	TGTGCCAGCACCAAACCCGACAGGGGCTTTCAAGAGACCCAGTACTTC	CASTKPDRGFQETQYF
TRBJ1-1	TRBV7-3	few	.	TGTGCCAGCAGCTTTCAAGAGAACACTGAAGCTTTCTTT	CASSFQENTEAFF
TRBJ2-3	TRBV4-2	.	TRBD2	TGTGCCAGCAGCCCGAGACTAGCGGGGACCACAGATACGCAGTATTTT	CASSPRLAGTTDTQYF
TRBJ2-1	TRBV29-1	few	.	TGCAGCGTTGAAGGCCAGCAGTTCTTC	CSVEGQQFF
TRBJ2-1	TRBV14	.	.	TGTGCCAGCAGCCCGTTAGCGATAAATGAGCAGTTCTTC	CASSPLAINEQFF
TRBJ2-5	TRBV29-1	.	.	TGCAGCGTGCATCCAGGGTACCAAGAGACCCAGTACTTC	CSVHPGYQETQYF
TRBJ2-5	TRBV12-3/TRBV12-4	.	.	TGTGCCAAGACGGGGCGGATGGGGTACCAAGAGACCCAGTACTTC	CAKTGRMGYQETQYF
TRBJ2-5	TRBV20-1	.	.	TGCAGCCCCCTCGGCCTTGGCGGGGAGACCCAGTACTTC	CSPLGLGGETQYF
TRBJ2-2	TRBV29-1	.	TRBD2	TGCAGCGTTGATGGTGCTAGCGGGACCGGGGAGCTGTTTTTT	CSVDGASGTGELFF
TRBJ1-5	TRBV29-1	.	.	TGCAGCGTCCTTGAAATGGGACACAGCAATCAGCCCCAGCATTTT	CSVLEMGHSNQPQHF
TRBJ1-6	TRBV19	once	.	TGTGCCAGTAGTATCGGGAATGTTAATTCACCCCTCCACTTT	CASSIGNVNSPLHF
TRBJ1-1	TRBV18	.	.	TGTGCCAGCTCACCACAGGGTAGCGGGAACACTGAAGCTTTCTTT	CASSPQGSGNTEAFF
TRBJ2-7	TRBV18	.	TRBD2	TGTGCCAGCTCACAGACCGGGGGGAGCGGACACTACGAGCAGTACTTC	CASSQTGGSGHYEQYF
TRBJ1-1	TRBV7-9	.	TRBD1	TGTGCCAGCAGCTCGACAGGGGCGAACACTGAAGCTTTCTTT	CASSSTGANTEAFF
TRBJ2-3	TRBV13	once	TRBD1	TGTGCCAGCAACTCCCGGTGGGACAGTGCAGATACGCAGTATTTT	CASNSRWDSADTQYF
TRBJ2-1	TRBV7-9	.	TRBD1	TGTGCCAGCAGCCTGACAGGGGAGGTTAATGAGCAGTTCTTC	CASSLTGEVNEQFF
TRBJ1-3	TRBV4-1	.	.	TGCGCCAGCAGCGAGATTGGAAACACCATATATTTT	CASSEIGNTIYF
TRBJ2-3	TRBV27	.	.	TGTGCCAGCAGTTCCGATTTAGATACGCAGTATTTT	CASSSDLDTQYF
TRBJ2-5	TRBV20-1	.	.	TGCAGTGCTAAAGGGCGCCAAGAGACCCAGTACTTC	CSAKGRQETQYF
TRBJ2-5	TRBV7-6	.	TRBD2	TGTGCCAGCAGCTTAGAGGGACTAGCGGGAAAGGAGACCCAGTACTTC	CASSLEGLAGKETQYF
TRBJ2-6	TRBV4-1	.	.	TGCGCCAGCAGCCAAGAACCGGGGTCCGGGGCCAACGTCCTGACTTTC	CASSQEPGSGANVLTF
TRBJ2-1	TRBV28	few	.	TGTGCCAGCAGTTTCGGCAGCCTACTCTACAATGAGCAGTTCTTC	CASSFGSLLYNEQFF
TRBJ1-1	TRBV12-3/TRBV12-4	few	TRBD1	TGTGCCAGCATTGAACAGGGGGCTGGAGAAGCTTTCTTT	CASIEQGAGEAFF
TRBJ1-1	TRBV10-3	.	TRBD1	TGTGCCATCAGGGGCGGGACAGGGAACACTGAAGCTTTCTTT	CAIRGGTGNTEAFF
TRBJ2-7	TRBV5-1	.	.	TGCGCCAGCAGCTTGGAGGGACACGGAAACTCCTACGAGCAGTACTTC	CASSLEGHGNSYEQYF
TRBJ1-2	TRBV11-3	.	.	TGTGCCAGCAGCCTCGACAGAACCTATGGCTACACCTTC	CASSLDRTYGYTF
TRBJ2-1	TRBV4-2	.	.	TGTGCCAGCAGTCTTAGCAGTTCTACCGCCCACAATGAGCAGTTCTTC	CASSLSSSTAHNEQFF
TRBJ2-1	TRBV7-7	.	.	TGTGCCAGCAGCTTAGAAGGGGGGGCCTACAATGAGCAGTTCTTC	CASSLEGGAYNEQFF
TRBJ2-1	TRBV15	.	.	TGTGCCACCAGCAGAGAACAGGGTTCCTACAATGAGCAGTTCTTC	CATSREQGSYNEQFF
TRBJ1-1	TRBV15	.	.	TGTGCCACCAGCAGAGATGGTTCGACAGTGAAGAACACTGAAGCTTTCTTT	CATSRDGSTVKNTEAFF
TRBJ1-5	TRBV28	few	.	TGTGCCAGCAGTTTATCGGGTGGGGTACAGCCCCAGCATTTT	CASSLSGGVQPQHF
TRBJ2-4	TRBV5-6	few	.	TGTGCCAGCAGCTTGGAGCCCACAGTCAAAAACATTCAGTACTTC	CASSLEPTVKNIQYF
TRBJ2-3	TRBV20-1	.	.	TGCAGTGCTAACGAACTAAAAAAGGGGCCAGATACGCAGTATTTT	CSANELKKGPDTQYF
TRBJ1-3	TRBV5-5	.	.	TGTGCCAGCACCGACGGGCAGTTGGGAAACACCATATATTTT	CASTDGQLGNTIYF
TRBJ1-1	TRBV7-9	.	TRBD1	TGTGCCAGCAGCTTAGAGGGGGCTGGGGAAGCTTTCTTT	CASSLEGAGEAFF
TRBJ2-1	TRBV6-2/TRBV6-3	.	TRBD1	TGTGCCAGCAGTTACCCCAGGGACAGGGGTGACAATGAGCAGTTCTTC	CASSYPRDRGDNEQFF
TRBJ1-1	TRBV4-1	few	.	TGCGCCAGCAGCCAAGTTGGGGATGAAGCTTTCTTT	CASSQVGDEAFF
TRBJ2-1	TRBV11-3	.	TRBD2	TGTGCCAGCAGCTTAGTGCGCGGGAGTTCCTACAATGAGCAGTTCTTC	CASSLVRGSSYNEQFF
TRBJ1-1	TRBV7-3	.	.	TGTGCCAGCAGCTTAATCGGAGGGCTGACAATGAACACTGAAGCTTTCTTT	CASSLIGGLTMNTEAFF
TRBJ2-3	TRBV24-1	.	TRBD1	TGTGCCACCAGTGATTTAAACAGGGGCCCAGATACGCAGTATTTT	CATSDLNRGPDTQYF